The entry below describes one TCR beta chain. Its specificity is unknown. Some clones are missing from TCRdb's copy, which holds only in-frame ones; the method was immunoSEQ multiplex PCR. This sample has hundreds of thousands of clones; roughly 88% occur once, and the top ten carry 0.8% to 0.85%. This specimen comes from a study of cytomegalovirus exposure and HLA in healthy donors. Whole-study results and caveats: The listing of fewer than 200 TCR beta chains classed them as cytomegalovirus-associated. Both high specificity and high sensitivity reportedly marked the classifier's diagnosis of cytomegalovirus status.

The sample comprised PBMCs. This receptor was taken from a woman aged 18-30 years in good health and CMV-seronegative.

This CDR3 reads CASSEGLAGASSTDTQYF. In DNA form, the CDR3 reads TGTGCCAGCTCCGAAGGACTAGCGGGAGCGTCTAGCACAGATACGCAGTATTTT. V is TRBV18 and J is TRBJ2-3; 13 positions agree with TRBD2. The V and J ends lost 6 bases and 0 bases, in that order; junction bases with no gene match: 9. The CDR3 length is 18 residues. Looked up from germline, CDR1 is KGHSH and CDR2 is LQKENI.